A selection of T cell receptor beta chains follows, all from one sample in a study of response to subunit inactivated influenza vaccine. TCRdb independently ran MiXCR on the RT-PCR reads; one entry per CDR3 protein. This table has around 530,000 distinct CDR3 sequences, about 11% appearing once. The material was PBMCs from blood, obtained on the day of vaccination. Source of these receptors: a man over 45 who received an inactivated influenza vaccine. Each CDR3 is given without its conserved first and last residue. Fields, in order: clone size, V gene, D gene, CDR3 protein. The D gene is left open where the match is weak. Clone size is not always given. Where it is, it says once, few, many or a class for expanded clones.

few TRBV20-1 . SARTDNEQF
. TRBV27 . ASRQVSGANVLT
many TRBV20-1 . SAVVTVLEQF
. TRBV20-1 TRBD2 SATPTSGSTDTQY
few TRBV10-3 TRBD2 AISQTSGGYEQY
few TRBV7-2 TRBD2 ASRGTSGPTDTQY
. TRBV12-3/TRBV12-4 . ASSLERFNEQF
many TRBV3-1 TRBD1 ASSPGQNNQPQH
many TRBV5-1 . ASSFQGQANTEAF
few TRBV3-1 . ASSQGLRGGSRNYNEQF
few TRBV29-1 TRBD1 SVVPQGAYNEQF
. TRBV10-3 TRBD2 AISRTSGRANEQF
few TRBV28 TRBD2 ASTPPLAGSTGELF
. TRBV3-1 TRBD2 ASSPPWRTSGRDNEQF
many TRBV4-3 . ASSQDSGSNQPQH
. TRBV5-1 . ASSDRDPRGETQY
many TRBV12-3/TRBV12-4 . ASSLVRPGSSYNEQF
few TRBV3-1 TRBD2 ASSQEAAGGNNEQF
once TRBV20-1 . SASNSGSPNEQY
. TRBV5-6 . ASSLQGPSQETQY
. TRBV5-1 TRBD1 ASSEGAGDTEAF
. TRBV27 . ASSLFAGNSPLH
. TRBV12-3/TRBV12-4 TRBD1 ASSFGQGAGGELF
few TRBV12-3/TRBV12-4 TRBD1 ASRQTYRGKTEKLF
few TRBV7-3 . ASSLGDVNTGELF
. TRBV9 . ASSVEGSHNSPLH
few TRBV29-1 . SAETGARTEAF
few TRBV3-1 . ASSQGRGRPGELF
few TRBV6-2/TRBV6-3 TRBD1 ASSSQTGVSTYEQY
few TRBV20-1 . SAAEVIGYT
. TRBV6-1 TRBD2 ASSRTSGGSNEQF
. TRBV20-1 . SARRWDGTDTQY
. TRBV6-2/TRBV6-3 . ASSQTRELF
. TRBV5-1 TRBD2 ASSLRLAATGELF
once TRBV9 . ASSVHIGETQY
few TRBV20-1 TRBD2 SARDGWLADNEQF
few TRBV28 . ATSGRAGADTQY